The 20 T cell receptor beta chains reported below all come from one sample, sequenced in a study of T cells in Graves' hyperthyroidism and ophthalmopathy. Researchers took RNA transcripts and amplified the TCR beta CDR3 regions from them. RT-PCR in the first round (using the HTBI primer set) targeted the TCR CDR3. Via MiXCR, TCRdb re-called the multiplex PCR reads, giving one row per CDR3 protein. This sample has about 350,000 distinct CDR3 sequences, with 15% to 20% found just once. The sample taken for sequencing was blood. All receptors derive from a woman between 40 and 55 years old with Graves' ophthalmopathy.

This clonotype appeared many times. The V call is TRBV30, the J call TRBJ1-5; 8 bases are a match to TRBD1. After removal of 0 bases from V and 11 bases from J, the junction contained 3 bases not matched to a gene. This CDR3 has 12 residues. The germline V gene has CDR1 GTSNPN and CDR2 SVGIG (reference sequence). In DNA form, the CDR3 reads TGTGCCTGGAGTGTACTGGGACAGGCCCAGCATTTT. It yields the protein CAWSVLGQAQHF.

In this sample, this clonotype turned up many times. The rearrangement links TRBV6-5 to TRBJ2-7, with D unresolved. CDR3 length equals 13 residues. Trimming pared 2 bases from V and 3 bases from J, leaving 8 bases between. The germline V gene has CDR1 MNHEY and CDR2 SVGAGI. CDR3 residues: CASSYADGYEQYF. The DNA for the CDR3 is TGTGCCAGCAGTTACGCGGACGGCTACGAGCAGTACTTC.

This clonotype was picked up many times. The J gene is TRBJ2-7, the V gene TRBV12-5; TRBD1 matches at 9 bases. This CDR3 has 15 amino acids. Per the germline V gene, CDR1 is LGHNT and CDR2 is FRNRAP. With V trimmed by 4 bases and J by 0 bases, 4 bases remained unmatched. This chain's CDR3 is CASGSGTGSSYEQYF. DNA for the CDR3: TGTGCTAGTGGTTCCGGGACAGGGAGCTCCTACGAGCAGTACTTC.

This clonotype has ten or more counts. V is TRBV6-2 or TRBV6-3 and J is TRBJ2-7; a possible D gene is TRBD2 (6 bases). V was shortened by 5 bases and J by 2 bases, with 16 bases between the two germline ends. The length of the CDR3 is 15 residues. The V gene's germline CDR1 is MNHEY and CDR2 SVGEGT. CDR3 in DNA: TGTGCCAGCAGTCACCCTAGCGAATCGACCTACGAGCAGTACTTC. This translates into CASSHPSESTYEQYF.

This clonotype was counted at least ten times. The chain is built from TRBV20-1 and TRBJ2-5; 9 nucleotides line up with TRBD1. J lost 3 bases, V lost 5 bases, and 7 bases had no gene match. Looked up from germline, CDR1 is DFQATT and CDR2 is SNEGSKA (reference sequence). This CDR3 is 14 amino acids long. The CDR3 region has the DNA TGCAGTGCTGGACGGACAGGGGTAGAAGAGACCCAGTACTTC. It translates to CSAGRTGVEETQYF.

This clonotype was counted at least ten times. The chain is built from TRBV6-1 and TRBJ1-5, with D possibly TRBD1 on 6 matching bases. The CDR3 is 14 residues long. Germline lookup yields CDR1 MNHNS and CDR2 SASEGT. The V and J ends lost 6 bases and 1 base respectively, with 10 bases between them. The chain's CDR3 is CASRGGTSNQPQHF. DNA for the CDR3: TGTGCCAGCAGAGGTGGGACAAGCAATCAGCCCCAGCATTTT.

The gene calls are TRBV12-3 or TRBV12-4 and TRBJ1-1; TRBD1 agrees at 7 bases. This CDR3 is built from 14 residues. Germline trimming cut 5 bases from V and 6 bases from J; bases unmatched to any gene: 9. This CDR3 reads CASSQQGLGSEAFF. CDR3 bases: TGTGCCAGCAGTCAACAGGGGCTCGGGTCTGAAGCTTTCTTT.

V gene TRBV4-1 combines with J gene TRBJ2-7; 7 bases agree with TRBD2. The germline V gene encodes CDR1 MGHRA and CDR2 YSYEKL. The V gene end was trimmed by 1 base and the J gene end by 2 bases; junction bases not matched to a gene: 5. The CDR3 is 15 amino acids. In DNA form, the CDR3 reads TGCGCCAGCAGCCAAGTCTCGGGAGGCGCCTACGAGCAGTACTTC. It yields the protein CASSQVSGGAYEQYF.

J is TRBJ1-2 and V is TRBV6-5; TRBD1 aligns across 8 bases. The CDR3 is 15 amino acids. Germline loops: CDR1 MNHEY, CDR2 SVGAGI. Trimming removed 2 bases from V and 4 bases from J; junction bases left unmatched: 6. The DNA of the CDR3 is TGTGCCAGCAGTTACCCGCAGGGGGCAGGCTATGGCTACACCTTC. Amino acids: CASSYPQGAGYGYTF.

This clonotype was observed many times. The CDR3 region is CASTRAGPNYGYTF. The CDR3 DNA follows: TGTGCCAGCACTAGAGCAGGACCTAACTATGGCTACACCTTC. The chain has TRBV6-1 and TRBJ1-2; D gene unclear. Germline-derived CDR1 and CDR2 are MNHNS and SASEGT. Trimming left V 7 bases short and J 0 bases short, with 12 bases between. The CDR3 has 14 residues.

This clonotype was picked up many times. The chain links TRBV7-9 to TRBJ2-2; no reliable D call. Trimming removed 3 bases from V and 6 bases from J, with 11 bases in between. The CDR3 consists of 14 residues. CDR1 is SEHNR and CDR2 is FQNEAQ in the germline V gene (reference sequence). CDR3 residues: CASSLFGGAGELFF. DNA for the CDR3: TGTGCCAGCAGCTTGTTCGGTGGGGCCGGGGAGCTGTTTTTT. The full variable domain, with the rest looked up from reference TRBV7-9 and TRBJ2-2, is DTGVSQNPRHKITKRGQNVTFRCDPISEHNRLYWYRQTLGQGPEFLTYFQNEAQLEKSRLLSDRFSAERPKGSFSTLEIQRTEQGDSAMYLCASSLFGGAGELFFGEGSRLTVL.

The table lists this clonotype with many counts. This sequence joins TRBV2 and TRBJ1-5; the D is unclear. Germline V lookup: CDR1 SNHLY, CDR2 FYNNEI. The CDR3 runs to 14 residues. Trimming removed 4 bases at V and 2 bases at J, with 9 bases between. CDR3 sequence: CASSGMGGNQPQHF. CDR3 nucleotide sequence: TGTGCCAGCAGTGGCATGGGTGGCAATCAGCCCCAGCATTTT.

This rearrangement joins TRBV9 to TRBJ2-5; 9 bases agree with TRBD1. The V gene's germline CDR1 is SGDLS and CDR2 YYNGEE. CDR3 length: 15 amino acids. Losses at the gene ends were 2 bases for V and 0 bases for J; bases not matched to a gene: 2. CDR3 nucleotide sequence: TGTGCCAGCAGCGTCGGACAGGGGTACCAAGAGACCCAGTACTTC. It is translated as CASSVGQGYQETQYF.

The table lists this clonotype with many counts. At one end, the junction sequence differs from germline, possibly due to a read error. V and J are TRBV12-3 or TRBV12-4 and TRBJ2-7, with D hard to call. CDR3 size: 11 residues. The CDR3 region is CASSSSSEQYF. The DNA for the CDR3 is TGCGCCAGCAGCTCGTCCTCGGAGCAGTACTTC.

V is TRBV12-3 or TRBV12-4 and J is TRBJ2-6, with D maybe TRBD1 (6 bases). Trimming pared 3 bases from V and 1 base from J, leaving 19 bases between. The CDR3 is 19 amino acids. DNA of the CDR3: TGTGCCAGCAGTTTGAGAAGGGGGACCTCTAGGTCTGGGGCCAACGTCCTGACTTTC. It encodes CASSLRRGTSRSGANVLTF.

This clonotype was seen more than once but under ten times. Being one base from a much bigger clone, this may be a read error. This chain links TRBV11-1 with TRBJ1-1, with TRBD1 identical over 11 bases. From germline, CDR1 is SGHAT and CDR2 FQDESV (reference sequence). V was pared by 5 bases and J by 6 bases, with 11 bases of the junction left unmatched. The CDR3 is 16 amino acids. The CDR3: CASSQLDRGRAAEAFF. The CDR3 bases are TGTGCCAGCAGCCAACTGGACAGGGGGCGGGCCGCTGAAGCTTTCTTT.

This clonotype was seen at least ten times. Mismatch with germline at one junction end may stem from a read error. The chain combines TRBV12-3 or TRBV12-4 with TRBJ1-5, with D perhaps matching TRBD1 (5 bases). The CDR3 loop spans 12 amino acids. CDR3 sequence reads: CASTGGYQPRHF. The CDR3, as DNA: TGTGCCAGCACGGGGGGATATCAGCCCCGGCATTTT.

The sample holds many counts of this clonotype. The chain employs TRBV12-3 or TRBV12-4 and TRBJ2-5; either TRBD1 or TRBD2 may supply D (5 bases each). V dropped 1 base and J dropped 5 bases, with 14 bases sitting between them. CDR3 size: 15 residues. CDR3 DNA sequence: TGTGCCAGCAGTTTAGTAGCCTCCTGGGGGGAGACCCAGTACTTC. Its translation: CASSLVASWGETQYF.

The chain uses TRBV20-1 and TRBJ1-2; 7 bases are a match to TRBD1. From germline, CDR1 is DFQATT and CDR2 SNEGSKA (reference sequence). The CDR3 consists of 16 residues. V dropped 0 bases and J dropped 8; count of bases not matched to a gene: 15. The CDR3 region is CSARESPRGAWEGYTF. CDR3 in DNA: TGCAGTGCTAGAGAGTCGCCCAGGGGGGCCTGGGAAGGCTACACCTTC.

The rearrangement joins TRBV6-2 or TRBV6-3 to TRBJ2-5, with a tentative D call TRBD1 (6 bases). V shed 2 bases and J shed 5 bases, with 21 bases lying between them. This CDR3 is built from 17 residues. Germline assignment: CDR1 MNHEY and CDR2 SVGEGT. CDR3 nucleotides: TGTGCCAGCAGTTACAACCCTACACAGGGATCGTTGGAGACCCAGTACTTC. It translates to CASSYNPTQGSLETQYF.